These 8 T cell receptor beta chains were sequenced from one sample in a study of T cells in Graves' hyperthyroidism and ophthalmopathy. Amplified TCR beta CDR3 regions derived from RNA transcripts. Researchers ran a first-round RT-PCR on the TCR CDR3 using the HTBI primer set. TCRdb reprocessed the multiplex PCR reads via MiXCR and lists one record per CDR3 protein. The repertoire holds approximately 400,000 distinct CDR3 sequences, with approximately 14% as singletons. Sequenced: blood. Source of these receptors: a young woman with Graves' hyperthyroidism.

This clonotype came up many times. The V call is TRBV7-8, the J call TRBJ2-1; 7 positions agree with TRBD1. The CDR3 is 14 amino acids. Germline assignment: CDR1 SGHVS and CDR2 FQNEAQ. The trim removed 5 bases at V and 5 bases at J, leaving 6 bases unmatched. CDR3 DNA: TGTGCCAGCAGCCCCCAGACAGGGAACAATGAGCAGTTCTTC. This sequence encodes CASSPQTGNNEQFF.

At least ten counts were recorded for this clonotype. This chain connects TRBV7-9 to TRBJ2-7, with D tentatively TRBD1 (5 bases). The V gene lost 3 bases and the J gene lost 6 bases, with 6 bases spanning the gap. CDR3 length equals 11 residues. Germline V gene lookup returns CDR1 SEHNR and CDR2 FQNEAQ (reference sequence). CDR3 protein: CASSLGLEQYF. The CDR3 region has the DNA TGTGCCAGCAGCTTGGGGCTCGAGCAGTACTTC.

This clonotype was counted ten times or more. The V and J genes are TRBV2 and TRBJ2-7, with TRBD2 matching over 8 bases. This CDR3 is built from 14 residues. Germline V gives CDR1 SNHLY, CDR2 FYNNEI. J was trimmed by 6 bases and V by 4 bases; bases with no gene match: 8. The CDR3 is CASSVTLLAGEQYF. The DNA of the CDR3 is TGTGCCAGCAGTGTTACCCTCCTAGCGGGCGAGCAGTACTTC.

This clonotype has only a few counts. The chain is built from TRBV10-3 and TRBJ2-3, with D uncertain. V lost 3 bases and J 1 base, leaving 8 bases between the germline ends. Germline assignment: CDR1 ENHRY and CDR2 SYGVKD. The CDR3 length is 14 residues. The chain's CDR3 is CAISEGSRTDTQYF. CDR3 in DNA: TGTGCCATCAGTGAAGGGTCACGCACAGATACGCAGTATTTT.

In its sample, this clonotype was seen a few times. The V and J genes are TRBV6-2 or TRBV6-3 and TRBJ1-5, with 10 bases aligning to TRBD1. The ends lost 6 bases at V and 5 bases at J; junction bases unmatched: 10. This CDR3 is 16 amino acids long. Germline V gene data show CDR1 as MNHEY and CDR2 as SVGEGT. The chain's CDR3 is CASSPHWGQGHQPQHF. CDR3 coding DNA: TGTGCCAGCAGCCCCCATTGGGGACAGGGGCATCAGCCCCAGCATTTT.

As concerns this clonotype: Since a much larger clone is just one base distant, this may be a read error. The final CDR3 position lacks the conserved phenylalanine or tryptophan, pointing to a likely read error. The chain combines TRBV6-1 with TRBJ2-1; the D gene is possibly TRBD2 (6 bases). This CDR3 region has 16 residues. V gave up 3 bases and J gave up 4 bases, with 16 bases separating them. Germline CDR1 reads MNHNS; CDR2 reads SASEGT. Here the CDR3 reads CASSDGLAEPYNEQFL. The DNA of the CDR3 is TGTGCCAGCAGTGATGGATTAGCGGAGCCATACAATGAGCAGTTCCTC.

V usage is TRBV28 and J usage is TRBJ1-4; TRBD1 matches 8 bases. The V segment lost 8 bases and the J segment 7 bases; nucleotides outside the gene matches: 9. This CDR3 contains 14 residues. The germline CDR1 and CDR2 sequences are MDHEN and SYDVKM. In nucleotides, the CDR3 is TGTGCCAGCGGACAGGGTGGAGAAAGTGAAAAACTGTTTTTT. Protein sequence: CASGQGGESEKLFF.

Details on this clonotype: The junction and the germline gene differ at one end; a read error may be behind it. This chain connects TRBV5-6 to TRBJ1-1, with a weak D call TRBD1 (5 bases). Germline V gene data show CDR1 as SGHDT and CDR2 as YYEEEE. There are 16 residues in the CDR3. The CDR3 nucleotides read TGTGCCAGCAGCTTGGGCACCGGACACTTGAACACTGAAGCTTCCTTT. Translating gives CASSLGTGHLNTEASF.